This TCR beta chain came from a study of T-cell reconstitution after alpha-beta-depleted transplantation in children (dated by TCRdb to the mid-2010s). Study-level background: Using TCR repertoire profiling, the study followed T-cell immune reconstitution in a quantitative way in children after TCRalphabeta/CD19-depleted allogeneic hematopoietic cell transplantation. Study-level results and caveats: The high TCRbeta diversity at day 60 in some patients was ascribed to recipient T cells and intrathymic progenitors that had survived conditioning. Over subsequent months, a decline in hyperexpanded clone frequencies was noted, and after one year, T-cell counts and TCRbeta diversity were mostly ascribed to newly produced T cells. The apparently early recovery of alphabetaT-cell counts about two months after transplant reportedly depended on only several hundred rapidly expanded clones that came from non-depleted graft cells.

The table lists this clonotype with many counts. Its antigen is still unknown. One base away there is no much larger clone; base qualities are not given. Libraries were constructed by PCR. Sequencing was carried out with an Illumina HiSeq 2500. Molecular barcoding was employed in the preparation of TCR libraries, with unique molecular identifiers being used to normalize TCRbeta repertoire quantification. Using fastp trimming at Q25 and MiXCR clonotype assembly, TCRdb reanalyzed the public sequencing data and kept in-frame beta chains. Each CDR3 protein gets just one entry, which takes the most common genes and DNA from the rows behind it. The sample table lists more than 200,000 distinct CDR3 sequences, about a quarter of them with a count of one. Jointly, the top ten make up about 2.5% of the sample. This specimen's treatment or condition label, per the study, means: allogeneic hematopoietic cell transplantation with graft depleted of TCRalphabeta T cells and CD19 B cells. TCRalphabeta/CD19-depleted allogeneic hematopoietic cell grafts were given to the transplant recipients, all of whom were children.

Sequences SGHDT (CDR1) and YYEEEE (CDR2) are obtained from the germline V gene. Including cysteine and phenylalanine, the CDR3 has 14 amino acids. CDR3 DNA only is kept here, 42 bases in frame from base 1. Trimming takes 4 bases off V and 9 bases off J; junction bases not matched to a gene: 10. This chain is built from TRBV5-6 and TRBJ2-1; TRBD1 agrees with 7 junctional bases. This TCR was recovered from a girl aged 2 to 9 with Fanconi anemia, due to receive a stem cell transplant. The source was PBMCs, collected before TCRalphabeta/CD19-depleted stem cell transplant. CDR3 loop: CASSLTETGAEQFF. The DNA sequence is given as TGTGCCAGCAGCCTAACGGAAACAGGGGCTGAGCAGTTCTTC.